This TCR beta chain is drawn from a study of T-cell memory formation after mild COVID-19. As regards this clonotype: Its antigen is not known.

Each CDR3 protein is one row after TCRdb ran MiXCR on the 5' RACE reads. Among 250,000 to 350,000 distinct CDR3 sequences listed, around 15% were seen once. Study observations and caveats: Whereas later expanders leaned CD4+, clones contracting day 15 to 85 showed a balanced CD4/CD8 makeup. The authors left the SARS-CoV-2 specificity of second-wave clones peaking on day 37 unconfirmed.

This clonotype was obtained from a man aged 18 to 35 who had mild COVID-19 (a few samples of this study predate the infection). Cell type and time point are not known. The sample taken for sequencing was PBMCs or a T cell subset sorted from them (not recorded which).

DNA for the CDR3: TGCGCCAGCAGGCCCGCTCCGGGACTAGCACCCACAGATACGCAGTATTTT. It is translated as CASRPAPGLAPTDTQYF. The chain employs TRBV5-1 and TRBJ2-3; 9 nucleotides agree with TRBD2. V lost 5 bases, J lost 2 bases, and 12 bases stayed unmatched. Germline lookup yields CDR1 SGHRS and CDR2 YFSETQ. The CDR3 consists of 17 residues.